Listed below are T cell receptor beta chains from one sample, sequenced in a study of response to subunit inactivated influenza vaccine. TCRdb independently ran MiXCR on the RT-PCR reads; one entry per CDR3 protein. The sample has 290,000 or so distinct CDR3 sequences; approximately 23% are singletons. The source material was PBMCs from blood, sampled approximately 22 months after vaccination. These receptors were obtained from a man between 50 and 69 years old who received an inactivated influenza vaccine. The CDR3 runs from the conserved cysteine through the conserved F or W. The D gene is left open where the match is weak. Expanded clones get a size class; other rows say once, few or many, or leave the size out.

NA,few,TRBV7-3,TRBJ1-1,TGTGCCAGTCGACAGTATATGAACACTGAAGCTTTCTTT,CASRQYMNTEAFF
NA,NA,TRBV5-1,TRBJ1-1,TGCGCCAGCAGCCCCCCGGGGAGGGCCAACACTGAAGCTTTCTTT,CASSPPGRANTEAFF
NA,few,TRBV7-2,TRBJ1-6,TGTGCCAGCAGCCCGACAGGCGGTATTAATTCACCCCTCCACTTT,CASSPTGGINSPLHF
TRBD2,few,TRBV7-2,TRBJ2-7,TGTGCCAGCAGCTTCATAGCGGGAGAGGGCGAGCAGTACTTC,CASSFIAGEGEQYF
NA,few,TRBV4-2,TRBJ2-1,TGTGCCAGCAGCCAAGTTCAAAGCGGATCCTACAATGAGCAGTTCTTC,CASSQVQSGSYNEQFF
TRBD1,NA,TRBV28,TRBJ2-5,TGTGCCAGCAAAGGGACAGGCCGAGAGACCCAGTACTTC,CASKGTGRETQYF
NA,many,TRBV12-3/TRBV12-4,TRBJ1-3,TGTGCCAGCAGTCTCACATCACAGAACTCTGGAAACACCATATATTTT,CASSLTSQNSGNTIYF
NA,few,TRBV29-1,TRBJ1-2,TGCAGCGCCAACCTGGGGGGGCTCCGCGGCTACACCTTC,CSANLGGLRGYTF
TRBD1,NA,TRBV7-9,TRBJ2-1,TGTGCCAGCATCGACAGGGGGAGTCTCAATGAGCAGTTCTTC,CASIDRGSLNEQFF
TRBD1,few,TRBV7-2,TRBJ1-2,TGTGCCAGCAGCTTTTCAGGGGGCTTCTATGGCTACACCTTC,CASSFSGGFYGYTF
NA,NA,TRBV5-1,TRBJ1-5,TGCGCCAGCAGCCCTGGGCGGGGCCTGAATCAGCCCCAGCATTTT,CASSPGRGLNQPQHF
NA,many,TRBV20-1,TRBJ1-1,TGCAGTGCTAGACGGATAAGGGGGAACACTGAAGCTTTCTTT,CSARRIRGNTEAFF
TRBD1,many,TRBV5-6,TRBJ1-2,TGTGCCAGCAGCCCGAGGGACAGACCTAACTATGGCTACACCTTC,CASSPRDRPNYGYTF
NA,many,TRBV5-1,TRBJ1-2,TGCGCCAGCAGCCCCGGAGGGCCCGTTTTTGATGGCTACACCTTC,CASSPGGPVFDGYTF
NA,few,TRBV4-2,TRBJ1-1,TGTGCCAGCAGCCCGAGGGGTGTTCGGGGCCATCGTGGGACTGAAGCTTTCTTT,CASSPRGVRGHRGTEAFF
NA,NA,TRBV4-1,TRBJ1-1,TGCGCCAGCAGCCAAGTTGGGGGCTACACTGAAGCTTTCTTT,CASSQVGGYTEAFF
NA,NA,TRBV12-3/TRBV12-4,TRBJ1-6,TGTGCCAGCAGTCGGACACCTGGGGCCCTCCACTTT,CASSRTPGALHF
NA,few,TRBV6-2/TRBV6-3,TRBJ2-7,TGTGCCAGCAGTTACCAGGGACTCCACTACGAGCAGTACTTC,CASSYQGLHYEQYF
NA,few,TRBV29-1,TRBJ2-7,TGCAGCGCCGTGAGGATTGTCCCACCCTCCTACGAGCAGTACTTC,CSAVRIVPPSYEQYF
NA,few,TRBV20-1,TRBJ2-3,TGCAGTGCTAGAGTGGAGGTGGGAGATACGCAGTATTTT,CSARVEVGDTQYF
NA,NA,TRBV12-2,TRBJ1-1,TGTGCAAGTCGCTTAGTGGGACAGGGACCGAACACTGAAGCTTTCTTT,CASRLVGQGPNTEAFF
NA,NA,TRBV10-3,TRBJ1-2,TGTGCCATCAGTGTTGCGGGCAGCTATGGCTACACCTTC,CAISVAGSYGYTF
NA,NA,TRBV5-1,TRBJ2-5,TGCGCCAGCAGCTCGAGAGACAGAAACTACCAAGAGACCCAGTACTTC,CASSSRDRNYQETQYF
NA,few,TRBV7-9,TRBJ2-7,TGTGCCAGCAGCTCTCTTGGGGGTTACGAGCAGTACTTC,CASSSLGGYEQYF
NA,NA,TRBV5-1,TRBJ2-6,TGCGCCGTCTCGAGTGACTCTGGGGCCAACGTCCTGACTTTC,CAVSSDSGANVLTF
NA,NA,TRBV9,TRBJ1-2,TGTGCCAGCAGCGTAGCTGTCGAGTACTATGGCTACACCTTC,CASSVAVEYYGYTF
NA,few,TRBV7-2,TRBJ1-2,TGTGCCAGCAGCACCCGGAGGGGACAAGAAGTTGGCTACACCTTC,CASSTRRGQEVGYTF
NA,NA,TRBV4-1,TRBJ2-3,TGCGCCAGCAGCCAGGGGGGAAATACGCAGTATTTT,CASSQGGNTQYF
TRBD1,few,TRBV3-1,TRBJ1-4,TGTGCCAGCAACACCGGGGGGGCAGGGGGTGAAAAACTGTTTTTT,CASNTGGAGGEKLFF
TRBD1,few,TRBV7-8,TRBJ2-3,TGTGCCAGCAGCCTGGGACAGGGGGGCACAGATACGCAGTATTTT,CASSLGQGGTDTQYF
TRBD1,NA,TRBV4-1,TRBJ1-5,TGCGCCAGCAGCCAAAGCGGGACAGGAGGGCCCAGGGGGGCCCAGCATTTT,CASSQSGTGGPRGAQHF
NA,few,TRBV6-6,TRBJ1-5,TGTGCCAGCAGCCCACCTGATCAGCCCCAGCATTTT,CASSPPDQPQHF
NA,NA,TRBV4-2,TRBJ1-5,TGTGCCAGCAGCCGTTACCGGGACTACCCCGGGAATCAGCCCCAGCATTTT,CASSRYRDYPGNQPQHF
NA,few,TRBV12-3/TRBV12-4,TRBJ1-5,TGTGCCAGCAGTGACTATTCGTTCGCCCAGTGGCGCAATCAGCCCCAGCATTTT,CASSDYSFAQWRNQPQHF
NA,few,TRBV5-1,TRBJ1-1,TGCGCCAGCAGCTTGGTGGTCGCGGACACTGAAGCTTTCTTT,CASSLVVADTEAFF
NA,many,TRBV7-2,TRBJ1-2,TGTGCCAGCAGCCTCAGGGCTCGGGACTATGGCTACACCTTC,CASSLRARDYGYTF
NA,NA,TRBV4-2,TRBJ2-3,TGTGCCAGCAGCCAAGCCCCAGCGGTCACAGATACGCAGTATTTT,CASSQAPAVTDTQYF
TRBD2,NA,TRBV6-5,TRBJ2-3,TGTGCCAGCAGTTACGCCGGGACTAGCGGAGATACGCAGTATTTT,CASSYAGTSGDTQYF
TRBD1,NA,TRBV7-2,TRBJ1-4,TGTGCCAGCAGCTTAGGACAGGGGCGGTATGAAAAACTGTTTTTT,CASSLGQGRYEKLFF
NA,NA,TRBV10-2,TRBJ2-7,TGCGCCAGCAGCCGGGACCACTACGAGCAGTACTTC,CASSRDHYEQYF
NA,few,TRBV7-8,TRBJ1-5,TGTGCCAGCAGCTTAGGGCCGTGGGGGAATAGCAATCAGCCCCAGCATTTT,CASSLGPWGNSNQPQHF
NA,many,TRBV18,TRBJ1-1,TGTGCCAGCTTCGCAGGGATGAACACTGAAGCTTTCTTT,CASFAGMNTEAFF
NA,many,TRBV20-1,TRBJ1-3,TGCAGTGCTAGTACCCAAGTCCGGGGAAGGAGCTCTGGAAACACCATATATTTT,CSASTQVRGRSSGNTIYF
NA,few,TRBV20-1,TRBJ1-1,TGCAGTGCTGTCGGGGGGCAAGAAACTGAAGCTTTCTTT,CSAVGGQETEAFF